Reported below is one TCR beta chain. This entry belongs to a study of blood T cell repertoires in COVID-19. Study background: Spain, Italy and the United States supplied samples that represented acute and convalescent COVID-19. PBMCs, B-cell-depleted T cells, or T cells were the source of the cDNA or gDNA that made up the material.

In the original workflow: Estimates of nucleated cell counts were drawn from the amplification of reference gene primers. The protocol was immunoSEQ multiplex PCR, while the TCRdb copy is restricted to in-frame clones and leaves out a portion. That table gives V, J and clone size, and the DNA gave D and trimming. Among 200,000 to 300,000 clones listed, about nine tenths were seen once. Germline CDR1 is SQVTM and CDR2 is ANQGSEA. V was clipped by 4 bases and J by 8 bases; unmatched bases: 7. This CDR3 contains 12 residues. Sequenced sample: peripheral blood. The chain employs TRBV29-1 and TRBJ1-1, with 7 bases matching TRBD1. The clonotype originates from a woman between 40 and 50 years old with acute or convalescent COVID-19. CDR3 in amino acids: CSVVGQVREAFF. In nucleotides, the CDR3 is TGCAGCGTTGTAGGACAGGTCCGGGAAGCTTTCTTT.